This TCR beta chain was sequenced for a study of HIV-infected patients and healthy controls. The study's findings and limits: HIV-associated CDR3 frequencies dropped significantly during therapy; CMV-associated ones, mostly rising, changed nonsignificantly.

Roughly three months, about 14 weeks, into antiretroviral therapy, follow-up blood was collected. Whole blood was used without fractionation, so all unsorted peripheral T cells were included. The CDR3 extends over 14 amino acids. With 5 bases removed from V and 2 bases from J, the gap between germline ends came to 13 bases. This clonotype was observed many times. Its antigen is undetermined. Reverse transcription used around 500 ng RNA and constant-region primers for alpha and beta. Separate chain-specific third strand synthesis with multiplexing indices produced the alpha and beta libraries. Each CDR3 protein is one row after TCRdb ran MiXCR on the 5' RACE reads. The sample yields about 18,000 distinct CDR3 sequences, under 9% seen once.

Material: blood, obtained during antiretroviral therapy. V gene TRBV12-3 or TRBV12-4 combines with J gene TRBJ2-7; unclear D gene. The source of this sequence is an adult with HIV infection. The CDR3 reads CASSPRLGTYEQYF. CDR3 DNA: TGTGCCAGCAGTCCCCGGTTGGGGACCTACGAGCAGTACTTC.